This TCR beta chain was obtained from a study of T cells in women clearing cervical HPV infection. Turning to the study itself: Case blood was drawn when the lesion was first found; control blood after infection became undetectable. The study, taken as a whole, reports: Repertoire richness, not evenness, was significantly elevated in CIN3+ cases versus controls.

TCR beta CDR3 amplified by multiplex PCR from about 1200 ng genomic DNA. TCRdb keeps only in-frame clones here, not all; method: immunoSEQ multiplex PCR. The sample's table shows roughly 35,000 clones. The CDR3 has 14 amino acids. V shed 6 bases and J 9 bases; nucleotides not matched to a gene: 4. Germline CDR1 MRHNA, CDR2 SNTAGT. On this clone: Its antigen is still unknown. The read ends 3 residues before the CDR3 terminus; that terminus is restored from the germline J gene.

The gene calls are TRBV6-4 and TRBJ1-6, with 11 bases identical to TRBD1. Sequenced input: blood buffy coat. The source is a woman between 18 and 75 years old with a cervical HPV16 infection that either progressed to CIN3+ or cleared (not recorded which). The DNA read from the CDR3 is TGTGCCAGCAGCCTGGACAGGGGGCGTTCACCC. It codes for CASSLDRGRSP. The CDR3 in its entirety is CASSLDRGRSPLHF.